These 28 T cell receptor beta chains came from one sample sequenced in a study of T cell changes during pregnancy in multiple sclerosis. Produced via immunoSEQ multiplex PCR; TCRdb's table is partial and in-frame only. Among 79,000 or so clones listed, just over 90% were seen once. Sequencing used CD4+ T cells from peripheral blood mononuclear cells, obtained before pregnancy. The receptor source for this set is a female donor with multiple sclerosis, enrolled in a pregnancy study.

This chain uses TRBV5-1 with TRBJ2-1; 7 nucleotides match TRBD2. J lost 9 bases, V lost 3 bases, and 0 bases had no gene match. The CDR3 is 11 amino acids. Germline V lookup: CDR1 SGHRS, CDR2 YFSETQ. The CDR3 coding sequence is TGCGCCAGCAGCTGGGGGGGTGAGCAGTTCTTC. It codes for CASSWGGEQFF.

This rearrangement joins TRBV10-2 to TRBJ1-2; D unclear. The length of the CDR3 is 13 residues. The V and J ends lost 5 bases and 4 bases respectively, with 11 bases between them. Looked up from germline, CDR1 is WSHSY and CDR2 is SAAADI. Here the CDR3 DNA reads TGCGCCAGCAGTCTCGACATTGGCTATGGCTACACCTTC. The encoded protein is CASSLDIGYGYTF.

This clone was observed once. The CDR3 nucleotides are TGTGCCAGCAGTTCTCAGCCGGGACAGCAGAACACTGAAGCTTTCTTT. Translated: CASSSQPGQQNTEAFF. The chain recombines TRBV6-5 with TRBJ1-1; 7 nucleotides line up with TRBD1. The trim removed 4 bases at V and 1 base at J, leaving 9 bases unmatched. The CDR3 covers 16 residues. Germline CDR1 MNHEY, CDR2 SVGAGI.

This sequence joins TRBV7-9 and TRBJ2-7, with D perhaps TRBD2 (6 bases). Per germline, CDR1 SEHNR and CDR2 FQNEAQ (reference sequence). The CDR3 runs 15 residues. Trimming shortened V by 4 bases and J by 2 bases, and 15 bases separated the two germline ends. CDR3 region: CASSSPGTGPYEQYF. The CDR3 DNA is TGTGCCAGCAGCTCTCCCGGGACTGGGCCCTACGAGCAGTACTTC.

The gene calls are TRBV19 and TRBJ2-1; 9 nucleotides agree with TRBD1. The J segment lost 6 bases and the V segment lost 7 bases, leaving 7 bases of the junction unmatched. The germline CDR1 and CDR2 sequences are LNHDA and SQIVND (reference sequence). This CDR3 has 14 amino acids. The CDR3 here is CASKQDRGSNEQFF. The CDR3 DNA sequence: TGTGCCAGTAAACAGGACAGGGGAAGCAATGAGCAGTTCTTC.

V gene TRBV6-1 combines with J gene TRBJ1-2; D may be TRBD1 (5 bases). The germline gives CDR1 MNHNS, CDR2 SASEGT. Trimming took 10 bases from V and 6 from J, leaving 21 bases between them. The CDR3 is 14 amino acids. For the CDR3, the DNA is TGTGCCACCCAGCCTTGGAGGGGCGATCATGGCTACACCTTC. It specifies CATQPWRGDHGYTF.

The rearrangement joins TRBV6-5 to TRBJ1-4; 7 bases map to TRBD1. Trimming took 6 bases from V and 2 from J; bases not matched to a gene: 6. This CDR3 is 15 amino acids long. Germline CDR1 and CDR2: MNHEY and SVGAGI. The CDR3 spells CASRGGTVTNEKLFF. CDR3 nucleotides: TGTGCCAGCAGGGGCGGGACAGTTACTAATGAAAAACTGTTTTTT.

This clone was seen a few times. The chain is built from TRBV9 and TRBJ1-3; 7 bases match TRBD1. From germline, CDR1 is SGDLS and CDR2 YYNGEE. The junction had 7 bases not matched to a gene; V was cut back by 2 bases and J by 2 bases. The CDR3 is 16 amino acids. For the CDR3, the DNA is TGTGCCAGCAGCGTGGGACTGACAGGGACTGGAAACACCATATATTTT. Translated, it gives CASSVGLTGTGNTIYF.

The V gene is TRBV7-9, the J gene TRBJ1-1; D gene unclear. Germline V CDR1 and CDR2: SEHNR, FQNEAQ (reference sequence). The CDR3 runs 15 residues. With 1 base removed from V and 1 base from J, the gap between germline ends came to 10 bases. For the CDR3, the DNA is TGTGCCAGCAGCTTAGGAGGCAATCAGAACACTGAAGCTTTCTTT. Its translation: CASSLGGNQNTEAFF.

V and J are TRBV27 and TRBJ1-6; no clear D gene. Trimming took 8 bases from V and 7 from J, leaving 9 bases between them. The CDR3 has 12 amino acids. CDR1 and CDR2 (germline): MNHEY, SMNVEV (reference sequence). DNA of the CDR3: TGTGCCAGCGGCTTCTTGAATTCACCCCTCCACTTT. Translation: CASGFLNSPLHF.

This chain links TRBV15 with TRBJ1-2; the D gene is possibly TRBD1 (5 bases). Trimming cost V 0 bases and J 7 bases, with 12 bases left between them. The CDR3 is 14 amino acids. Germline loops: CDR1 LNHNV, CDR2 YYDKDF (reference sequence). The DNA of the CDR3 is TGTGCCACCAGCAGAGAGGGAGGGGCAGGTGGCTACACCTTC. It encodes CATSREGGAGGYTF. The variable domain in full, completed from reference TRBV15 and TRBJ1-2, reads DAMVIQNPRYQVTQFGKPVTLSCSQTLNHNVMYWYQQKSSQAPKLLFHYYDKDFNNEADTPDNFQSRRPNTSFCFLDIRSPGLGDTAMYLCATSREGGAGGYTFGSGTRLTVV.

This CDR3 is CASSTSPGPGPYEQYF. CDR3 sequence (DNA): TGTGCCAGCAGCACATCGCCGGGCCCAGGGCCATACGAGCAGTACTTC. The chain uses TRBV13 and TRBJ2-7; perhaps TRBD1 as D (5 bases). Germline CDR1 reads PRHDT; CDR2 reads FYEKMQ (reference sequence). V was shortened by 5 bases and J by 4 bases, with 21 bases between the two germline ends. This CDR3 has 16 amino acids.

This chain joins TRBV19 and TRBJ2-7; TRBD1 agrees at 9 bases. The V and J ends lost 3 bases and 1 base, in that order; junction bases with no gene match: 13. The V gene's germline CDR1 is LNHDA and CDR2 SQIVND (reference sequence). This CDR3 is 18 amino acids long. Written as DNA, the CDR3 is TGTGCCAGTAGTATTATATCCCCGGGACAGGGAACTTCCTACGAGCAGTACTTC. Protein: CASSIISPGQGTSYEQYF.

This chain links TRBV11-3 with TRBJ2-2; no definite D call. The V and J ends lost 4 bases and 5 bases respectively, with 8 bases between them. Germline assignment: CDR1 SGHNT and CDR2 YENEEA. The CDR3 loop spans 13 amino acids. In nucleotides, the CDR3 is TGTGCCAGCAGCTATGGAGAGACCGGGGAGCTGTTTTTT. It specifies CASSYGETGELFF.

This clone was recorded only once. The CDR3 reads CASSQTILTGELFF. DNA for the CDR3: TGCGCCAGCAGCCAGACTATCCTCACCGGGGAGCTGTTTTTT. The chain joins TRBV4-1 to TRBJ2-2; maybe TRBD2 (5 bases). V gave up 3 bases and J gave up 4 bases, with 9 bases separating them. Germline lookup yields CDR1 MGHRA and CDR2 YSYEKL. This CDR3 is 14 amino acids long.

This clone occurred once. The gene calls are TRBV19 and TRBJ1-3; D remains unclear. The V end lost 9 bases, the J end lost 3 bases, and 15 bases lay between the germline ends. CDR1 and CDR2 from the germline V gene are LNHDA and SQIVND (reference sequence). The CDR3 is made up of 14 amino acids. CDR3 bases: TGTGCCAGCGGGAGTGGTTTGAATGGAAACACCATATATTTT. Its protein product is CASGSGLNGNTIYF. Full variable domain (missing parts from reference TRBV19 and TRBJ1-3): DGGITQSPKYLFRKEGQNVTLSCEQNLNHDAMYWYRQDPGQGLRLIYYSQIVNDFQKGDIAEGYSVSREKKESFPLTVTSAQKNPTAFYLCASGSGLNGNTIYFGEGSWLTVV.

This sequence joins TRBV11-2 and TRBJ2-5, with 8 bases matching TRBD1. J lost 2 bases, V lost 3 bases, and 11 bases had no gene match. In germline, CDR1 is SGHAT, CDR2 FQNNGV. The CDR3 loop spans 17 amino acids. The CDR3 sequence is CASSFKGQGAIQETQYF. Written as DNA, the CDR3 is TGTGCCAGCAGCTTTAAAGGCCAGGGGGCGATTCAAGAGACCCAGTACTTC.

The gene calls are TRBV2 and TRBJ1-5; 9 positions match TRBD1. Germline CDR1 SNHLY, CDR2 FYNNEI. The ends lost 6 bases at V and 1 base at J; junction bases unmatched: 7. CDR3 length equals 16 residues. For the CDR3, the DNA is TGTGCCAGCAGACCCGGGACAGGGTTGAGCAATCAGCCCCAGCATTTT. Translation gives CASRPGTGLSNQPQHF.

This clone was picked up one time. V usage is TRBV7-9 and J usage is TRBJ2-1, with 7 bases aligning to TRBD1. The CDR3 sequence is 14 residues long. Germline CDR1 and CDR2: SEHNR and FQNEAQ (reference sequence). The junction had 3 bases not matched to a gene; V was cut back by 2 bases and J by 5 bases. CDR3 protein: CASSLTTGDNEQFF. The CDR3, as DNA: TGTGCCAGCAGCTTAACTACAGGGGACAATGAGCAGTTCTTC.

This clone was seen just once. This chain connects TRBV5-1 to TRBJ1-1, with 10 bases that match TRBD1. CDR3 length: 16 residues. The germline V gene has CDR1 SGHRS and CDR2 YFSETQ. J was trimmed by 1 base and V by 4 bases; bases with no gene match: 7. The CDR3 DNA reads as TGCGCCAGCAGCGCCGGGACAGGGGTTGAGAACACTGAAGCTTTCTTT. This encodes CASSAGTGVENTEAFF.

The genes are TRBV25-1 and TRBJ2-1; 9 nucleotides align to TRBD1. CDR3 length equals 15 residues. Germline V gene lookup returns CDR1 MGHDK and CDR2 SYGVNS. Unmatched junction bases numbered 7, after V lost 2 bases and J lost 8 bases. CDR3: CASSESGQGPDEQFF. In DNA, the CDR3 is TGTGCCAGCAGTGAAAGCGGACAGGGGCCTGATGAGCAGTTCTTC. The entire variable domain, with the rest obtained from reference TRBV25-1 and TRBJ2-1, is as follows: EADIYQTPRYLVIGTGKKITLECSQTMGHDKMYWYQQDPGMELHLIHYSYGVNSTEKGDLSSESTVSRIRTEHFPLTLESARPSHTSQYLCASSESGQGPDEQFFGPGTRLTVL.

V usage is TRBV5-5 and J usage is TRBJ1-1; D remains ambiguous. From germline, CDR1 is SGHKS and CDR2 YYEKEE (reference sequence). Trimming stripped 1 base from V and 8 bases from J, with 12 bases between. CDR3 length equals 13 residues. The CDR3 DNA reads as TGTGCCAGCAGCTTGCGGTACCAGGTAGAAGCTTTCTTT. Translating gives CASSLRYQVEAFF.

The chain uses TRBV28 and TRBJ1-5, with 10 bases identical to TRBD1. Germline CDR1 reads MDHEN; CDR2 reads SYDVKM. The CDR3 is 16 amino acids. Trimming took 6 bases from V and 4 from J; bases not matched to a gene: 9. Here the CDR3 DNA reads TGTGCCAGCAGACTCCGGGACAGGGGCCGAAATCAGCCCCAGCATTTT. Translated, it gives CASRLRDRGRNQPQHF. Combining the CDR3 with reference TRBV28 and TRBJ1-5 gives the whole variable domain DVKVTQSSRYLVKRTGEKVFLECVQDMDHENMFWYRQDPGLGLRLIYFSYDVKMKEKGDIPEGYSVSREKKERFSLILESASTNQTSMYLCASRLRDRGRNQPQHFGDGTRLSIL.

The rearrangement links TRBV9 to TRBJ1-2; TRBD1 might be the D (5 bases). This CDR3 contains 14 residues. Between the trimmed V and J ends, which lost 0 bases and 7 bases, there was a span of 13 bases. Germline V gives CDR1 SGDLS, CDR2 YYNGEE. CDR3 residues: CASSVGEGFSGYTF. CDR3 coding DNA: TGTGCCAGCAGCGTAGGGGAGGGGTTCAGTGGCTACACCTTC.

Regarding this clone: One junction end does not reproduce the germline sequence, and a read error may be involved. The chain joins TRBV7-3 to TRBJ2-1; 7 bases are a match to TRBD2. Germline V gene lookup returns CDR1 SGHTA and CDR2 FQGTGA. The CDR3 covers 16 residues. In DNA, the CDR3 is TGTGCCAGCAGCGTAACTAGCGCCGATCCCTACAATGAGCAGTTCTTC. Translating gives CASSVTSADPYNEQFF.

Here the CDR3 reads CASRLQGFTGELFF. The CDR3 DNA sequence: TGTGCCAGCAGGCTACAGGGATTCACCGGGGAGCTGTTTTTT. This chain joins TRBV14 and TRBJ2-2; possibly TRBD1 for D (6 bases). The CDR3 is 14 amino acids. The V end was cut by 6 bases, the J end by 4 bases, with 12 bases between. Germline V CDR1 and CDR2: SGHDN, FVKESK.

This chain's CDR3 is CASRRSYNQPQHF. CDR3 DNA: TGTGCCAGCAGACGGAGTTACAATCAGCCCCAGCATTTT. The J gene is TRBJ1-5, the V gene TRBV6-5; D gene uncertain. Germline loops: CDR1 MNHEY, CDR2 SVGAGI. With 6 bases removed from V and 3 bases from J, the gap between germline ends came to 9 bases. The CDR3 extends over 13 amino acids.

This chain uses TRBV7-2 with TRBJ2-5, with 11 bases fitting TRBD2. CDR3 length: 18 amino acids. V lost 0 bases and J lost 5; bases outside the gene matches: 11. CDR1 and CDR2 (germline): SGHTA, FQGNSA. The DNA for the CDR3 is TGTGCCAGCAGCTTAGCCGTAGCGGGGGGGCAAATTACGGAGACCCAGTACTTC. It is translated as CASSLAVAGGQITETQYF. Full variable domain (remainder filled in from reference TRBV7-2 and TRBJ2-5): GAGVSQSPSNKVTEKGKDVELRCDPISGHTALYWYRQSLGQGLEFLIYFQGNSAPDKSGLPSDRFSAERTGGSVSTLTIQRTQQEDSAVYLCASSLAVAGGQITETQYFGPGTRLLVL.